These 31 T cell receptor beta chains came from one sample sequenced in a study of coeliac disease. The data were produced by immunoSEQ multiplex PCR, yet TCRdb's version contains in-frame clones alone and is incomplete. The sample contains 5,500 to 7,000 clones, around 62% of which appear only once. The sequenced material came from lymphocytes from the gut lamina propria. Every receptor here comes from a man aged 70 or older with active celiac disease.

V is TRBV18 and J is TRBJ2-2; D is undetermined. Germline V gene sequence: CDR1 KGHSH, CDR2 LQKENI. The CDR3 loop spans 14 amino acids. V dropped 0 bases and J dropped 2 bases, with 4 bases sitting between them. CDR3 amino acids: CASSPPLNTGELFF. CDR3 DNA: TGTGCCAGCTCACCACCTTTAAACACCGGGGAGCTGTTTTTT.

V usage is TRBV5-1 and J usage is TRBJ2-7; 9 positions agree with TRBD1. CDR3 size: 16 residues. Germline V lookup: CDR1 SGHRS, CDR2 YFSETQ. V was clipped by 7 bases and J by 3 bases; unmatched bases: 14. The CDR3 sequence: CASAGTGSFGDYEQYF. CDR3 coding DNA: TGCGCCAGCGCAGGGACAGGGAGTTTTGGGGACTACGAGCAGTACTTC.

In its sample, this clone was seen once. CDR3 in DNA: TGTGCCAGCAATCCTCCCCGCGGCCCAAAGCCTTTCTTC. It is translated as CASNPPRGPKPFF. The chain has TRBV19 and TRBJ2-1; D uncertain. The CDR3 has 13 amino acids. V dropped 9 bases and J dropped 16 bases, with 25 bases sitting between them. The germline CDR1 and CDR2 sequences are LNHDA and SQIVND (reference sequence).

In its sample, this clone was seen once. The genes are TRBV28 and TRBJ1-4; D is uncertain. The CDR3 length is 15 residues. Trimming cost V 6 bases and J 2 bases, with 13 bases left between them. In germline, CDR1 is MDHEN, CDR2 SYDVKM. CDR3 protein: CASRATTGTNEKLFF. As DNA, the CDR3 is TGTGCCAGCAGGGCAACGACGGGGACTAATGAAAAACTGTTTTTT.

This clone was detected once. The chain has TRBV21-1 and TRBJ1-5; TRBD1, as called in the table, went unchecked against the DNA. TRBV21-1 is designated a pseudogene. The CDR3 loop spans 15 amino acids. The CDR3, as DNA: TGTGCCAGCAGCACAAGTTTACAGGGCGGTCAGCCCCAGCATTTT. Protein sequence: CASSTSLQGGQPQHF.

The rearrangement uses TRBV27 and TRBJ2-5; 7 bases are a match to TRBD1. This CDR3 comprises 14 residues. V shed 4 bases and J 7 bases; nucleotides not matched to a gene: 9. Germline V CDR1 and CDR2: MNHEY, SMNVEV (reference sequence). This CDR3 reads CASSSRTGVGTQYF. The CDR3 coding sequence is TGTGCCAGCAGTTCCCGGACAGGCGTGGGGACCCAGTACTTC.

CDR3 coding DNA: TGTGCCAGCAGACTTCACAGGGGGCGCAGGAACACTGAAGCTTTCTTT. Protein product: CASRLHRGRRNTEAFF. V and J are TRBV6-6 and TRBJ1-1; TRBD1 matches 9 bases. Per germline, CDR1 MNHNY and CDR2 SVGAGI (reference sequence). The length of the CDR3 is 16 residues. The V gene end was trimmed by 6 bases and the J gene end by 1 base; junction bases not matched to a gene: 9.

This chain joins TRBV11-1 and TRBJ1-3, with D tentatively TRBD1 (5 bases). Trimming stripped 5 bases from V and 2 bases from J, with 16 bases between. The CDR3 spans 16 residues. Germline V gene lookup returns CDR1 SGHAT and CDR2 FQDESV (reference sequence). The CDR3 loop reads CASSHKNRRTGNTIYF. CDR3 coding DNA: TGTGCCAGCAGCCACAAAAACAGGAGAACTGGAAACACCATATATTTT. The complete variable domain, with remaining parts taken from reference TRBV11-1 and TRBJ1-3, reads EAEVAQSPRYKITEKSQAVAFWCDPISGHATLYWYRQILGQGPELLVQFQDESVVDDSQLPKDRFSAERLKGVDSTLKIQPAELGDSAMYLCASSHKNRRTGNTIYFGEGSWLTVV.

The chain has TRBV10-3 and TRBJ2-7; the match to TRBD1 covers 11 bases. Per germline, CDR1 ENHRY and CDR2 SYGVKD. V was pared by 9 bases and J by 3 bases, with 1 base of the junction left unmatched. The CDR3 runs to 12 residues. DNA of the CDR3: TGTGCCATGGGACAGGGGGGCTACGAGCAGTACTTC. Its translation: CAMGQGGYEQYF.

V gene TRBV6-1 combines with J gene TRBJ2-3; 9 bases agree with TRBD2. CDR3 size: 16 residues. J was trimmed by 1 base and V by 4 bases; bases with no gene match: 6. Germline values: CDR1 MNHNS, CDR2 SASEGT. CDR3 sequence reads: CASSVELAGGTDTQYF. In nucleotides, the CDR3 is TGTGCCAGCAGTGTGGAGTTAGCGGGAGGCACAGATACGCAGTATTTT.

The chain has TRBV7-6 and TRBJ1-2; D ambiguous. Per germline, CDR1 SGHVS and CDR2 FNYEAQ. Trimming pared 5 bases from V and 6 bases from J, leaving 19 bases between. The CDR3 runs 15 residues. The CDR3 DNA sequence: TGTGCCAGCAGCCACGGCGGAGGCAGGATCCATGGCTACACCTTC. Its protein product is CASSHGGGRIHGYTF.

This chain links TRBV19 with TRBJ2-1; 12 nucleotides agree with TRBD2. Germline values: CDR1 LNHDA, CDR2 SQIVND (reference sequence). The CDR3 consists of 15 residues. Trimming at V came to 6 bases and at J to 6 bases, leaving 6 bases not matched to a gene. Here the CDR3 DNA reads TGTGCCAGTAGCAACCTAGCGGGGGGGTTCAATGAGCAGTTCTTC. Protein sequence: CASSNLAGGFNEQFF.

The V and J genes are TRBV7-6 and TRBJ2-7, with 7 nucleotides matching TRBD1. The CDR3 contains 14 residues. V dropped 0 bases and J dropped 4; count of bases not matched to a gene: 3. The V gene's germline CDR1 is SGHVS and CDR2 FNYEAQ. CDR3 nucleotide sequence: TGTGCCAGCAGCTTAGCAAACAGGGGATACGAGCAGTACTTC. This sequence encodes CASSLANRGYEQYF.

This clone has more than one count but fewer than ten. This CDR3 is CASNDLGQGAGNEQFF. DNA of the CDR3: TGTGCCAGCAACGATTTGGGACAGGGGGCCGGCAATGAGCAGTTCTTC. The genes are TRBV6-6 and TRBJ2-1; TRBD1 matches 12 bases. Germline V gives CDR1 MNHNY, CDR2 SVGAGI (reference sequence). CDR3 length: 16 residues. The ends lost 7 bases at V and 6 bases at J; junction bases unmatched: 10.

This clone has a single count. The V call is TRBV7-9, the J call TRBJ2-5; 10 bases fit TRBD1. The end of the DNA is better explained by TRBJ2-7, so the J call may be wrong. The CDR3 runs to 16 residues. CDR1 is SEHNR and CDR2 is FQNEAQ in the germline V gene (reference sequence). The CDR3 sequence is CASSPRRDRGGYEQYF. CDR3 nucleotide sequence: TGTGCCAGCAGCCCCCGCAGGGACAGGGGTGGATACGAGCAGTACTTC.

The chain is built from TRBV4-1 and TRBJ1-3; weak D call: TRBD1 (6 bases). The germline CDR1 and CDR2 sequences are MGHRA and YSYEKL. V lost 4 bases to trimming and J lost 2 bases, with 12 bases between them. The CDR3 length is 15 residues. The CDR3 region has the DNA TGCGCCAGCAGCCCGCTCGGGGGGCCTGGAAACACCATATATTTT. Protein sequence: CASSPLGGPGNTIYF.

J is TRBJ2-6 and V is TRBV6-1, with TRBD1 as a possible D gene (5 bases). The CDR3 is made up of 14 amino acids. The V end was cut by 10 bases, the J end by 0 bases, with 10 bases between. Germline CDR1 and CDR2: MNHNS and SASEGT. The CDR3 region is CANAQGSGANVLTF. The CDR3 DNA reads TGTGCCAACGCCCAGGGCTCTGGGGCCAACGTCCTGACTTTC.

The genes are TRBV11-3 and TRBJ2-3; the match to TRBD2 covers 9 bases. With V trimmed by 5 bases and J by 0 bases, 3 bases remained unmatched. The germline V gene has CDR1 SGHNT and CDR2 YENEEA. CDR3 size: 15 residues. The CDR3 region is CASSVSGGSTDTQYF. The CDR3 DNA reads TGTGCCAGCAGCGTTAGCGGGGGAAGCACAGATACGCAGTATTTT. The complete variable domain, with remaining parts taken from reference TRBV11-3 and TRBJ2-3, reads EAGVVQSPRYKIIEKKQPVAFWCNPISGHNTLYWYLQNLGQGPELLIRYENEEAVDDSQLPKDRFSAERLKGVDSTLKIQPAELGDSAVYLCASSVSGGSTDTQYFGPGTRLTVL.

The CDR3 region is CASSPSPRVSGNTIYF. The CDR3 coding sequence is TGTGCCAGCAGTCCATCCCCCCGGGTGTCTGGAAACACCATATATTTT. The chain links TRBV27 to TRBJ1-3; D not certain. The CDR3 consists of 16 residues. Germline CDR1 and CDR2: MNHEY and SMNVEV (reference sequence). The germline V and J ends were trimmed by 5 bases and 1 base, with 15 bases remaining between them.

The CDR3 bases are TGTGCCAGCAGCTACAGGGTTGACGAGCAGTACTTC. This codes for CASSYRVDEQYF. The chain recombines TRBV7-2 with TRBJ2-7, with D possibly TRBD1 on 6 matching bases. CDR1 is SGHTA and CDR2 is FQGNSA in the germline V gene. Between the trimmed V and J ends, which lost 4 bases and 5 bases, there was a span of 9 bases. The CDR3 totals 12 residues. The variable domain in full, with the rest retrieved from reference TRBV7-2 and TRBJ2-7, is GAGVSQSPSNKVTEKGKDVELRCDPISGHTALYWYRQSLGQGLEFLIYFQGNSAPDKSGLPSDRFSAERTGGSVSTLTIQRTQQEDSAVYLCASSYRVDEQYFGPGTRLTVT.

The gene calls are TRBV19 and TRBJ2-7; TRBD1 matches 9 bases. This CDR3 is built from 17 residues. The germline V gene has CDR1 LNHDA and CDR2 SQIVND (reference sequence). With V trimmed by 3 bases and J by 4 bases, 13 bases remained unmatched. The CDR3 coding sequence is TGTGCCAGTAGTATGGTGGGACAGGGAGTTCCCGGGTACGAGCAGTACTTC. As protein: CASSMVGQGVPGYEQYF.

V and J are TRBV28 and TRBJ1-1; possible D gene TRBD1, 5 bases. In germline, CDR1 is MDHEN, CDR2 SYDVKM. V shed 6 bases and J shed 0 bases, with 14 bases lying between them. CDR3 length: 15 residues. The CDR3 is CASSPVDNMNTEAFF. CDR3 bases: TGTGCCAGCAGCCCCGTGGACAACATGAACACTGAAGCTTTCTTT.

This CDR3 is CSVRQVNTEAFF. The CDR3 DNA reads as TGCAGCGTTAGACAGGTGAACACTGAAGCTTTCTTT. This chain uses TRBV29-1 with TRBJ1-1; D perhaps matches TRBD1 (6 bases). This CDR3 has 12 amino acids. Germline V CDR1 and CDR2: SQVTM, ANQGSEA. V shed 5 bases and J shed 0 bases, with 7 bases lying between them.

This clone has a handful of counts. This chain joins TRBV27 and TRBJ1-5, with 9 bases lining up with TRBD1. The trim removed 5 bases at V and 6 bases at J, leaving 11 bases unmatched. The CDR3 is 16 amino acids. The V gene's germline CDR1 is MNHEY and CDR2 SMNVEV (reference sequence). CDR3 region: CASSGHRGQGGQPQHF. The CDR3 nucleotides read TGTGCCAGCAGTGGCCACAGGGGGCAAGGCGGTCAGCCCCAGCATTTT.

The table lists this clone with a few counts. This chain uses TRBV30 with TRBJ2-6; TRBD2 aligns across 11 bases. The CDR3 totals 18 residues. J gave up 3 bases and V 4 bases, and 11 bases lay outside the gene matches. CDR1 GTSNPN and CDR2 SVGIG come from the germline V gene (reference sequence). CDR3 amino acids: CAWNSGGAVSYGANVLTF. In DNA, the CDR3 is TGTGCCTGGAATAGCGGGGGGGCCGTCTCTTATGGGGCCAACGTCCTGACTTTC.

This clone qualifies as large (0.1 to 1%). This sequence joins TRBV2 and TRBJ2-1, with 8 bases matching TRBD2. The ends lost 6 bases at V and 8 bases at J; junction bases unmatched: 15. The CDR3 extends over 16 amino acids. The germline CDR1 and CDR2 sequences are SNHLY and FYNNEI. The chain's CDR3 is CASRAFGAGAGHEQFF. Here the CDR3 DNA reads TGTGCCAGCAGGGCGTTTGGAGCGGGGGCGGGTCATGAGCAGTTCTTC.

The chain uses TRBV7-2 and TRBJ2-3, with TRBD1 identical over 8 bases. Per germline, CDR1 SGHTA and CDR2 FQGNSA. The CDR3 contains 14 residues. J gave up 2 bases and V 5 bases, and 3 bases lay outside the gene matches. CDR3 sequence reads: CASSGQGNTDTQYF. Here the CDR3 DNA reads TGTGCCAGCAGCGGACAGGGAAACACAGATACGCAGTATTTT.

The chain has TRBV29-1 and TRBJ2-2; 15 positions agree with TRBD2. V was pared by 5 bases and J by 6 bases, with 13 bases of the junction left unmatched. Germline V gene data show CDR1 as SQVTM and CDR2 as ANQGSEA. The CDR3 totals 18 residues. The CDR3 region is CSVTGTSGRRSRAGELFF. The CDR3 DNA reads as TGCAGCGTTACCGGGACTAGCGGGAGGCGGTCCCGTGCCGGGGAGCTGTTTTTT.

By sample fraction, this clone is medium-sized. The chain employs TRBV10-3 and TRBJ1-1; D is uncertain. Looked up from germline, CDR1 is ENHRY and CDR2 is SYGVKD. CDR3 length: 11 amino acids. V was pared by 7 bases and J by 5 bases, with 8 bases between. CDR3 in amino acids: CAIIVETEAFF. The CDR3 DNA follows: TGTGCCATCATCGTAGAGACTGAAGCTTTCTTT.

V and J are TRBV10-3 and TRBJ2-7; 7 bases match TRBD1. V gave up 1 base and J gave up 0 bases; unmatched junction bases: 15. Germline CDR1 reads ENHRY; CDR2 reads SYGVKD. CDR3 size: 19 residues. The CDR3 spells CAISEFTATRDRSSYEQYF. The CDR3 bases are TGTGCCATCAGTGAGTTTACCGCTACCCGGGACAGAAGCTCCTACGAGCAGTACTTC.

The rearrangement uses TRBV5-1 and TRBJ2-2; D is unclear. This CDR3 has 12 amino acids. In germline, CDR1 is SGHRS, CDR2 YFSETQ. Trimming pared 5 bases from V and 1 base from J, leaving 3 bases between. The CDR3 protein is CASRQNTGELFF. CDR3 nucleotides: TGCGCCAGCAGACAGAACACCGGGGAGCTGTTTTTT.